This T cell receptor beta chain was identified in a study of blood T cell repertoires in COVID-19. In the study overall: The United States, Italy and Spain supplied acute and convalescent COVID-19 samples. T cells, B-cell-depleted T cells, or PBMCs supplied cDNA or gDNA.

In the authors' methods: The authors estimated nucleated cell counts from reference gene primer amplification. Data came from immunoSEQ multiplex PCR; TCRdb stores just in-frame clones and leaves some out. V, J and clone size reflect that table, while D and trimming were determined from the DNA. The data contain approximately 280,000 clones, around 85% of them seen just once; the ten biggest clones take up roughly 1.5%. V dropped 8 bases and J dropped 9; count of bases not matched to a gene: 12. This CDR3 comprises 15 residues. Germline V CDR1 and CDR2: LNHDA, SQIVND (reference sequence). This clone was observed once. Seattle enrolled patients during active infection and tracked them longitudinally.

The sequenced sample consisted of peripheral blood. The sequence was obtained from a human donor with COVID-19, enrolled during active disease. The donor label of this sample is uncertain. The chain has TRBV19 and TRBJ1-6; 8 bases are a match to TRBD1. The CDR3 nucleotides are TGTGCCAGTTTGGGGAGGAGGACAGGGTTTTCACCCCTCCACTTT. It specifies CASLGRRTGFSPLHF.